These T cell receptor beta chains were read from a single sample in a study of tumor-infiltrating lymphocytes in primary liver carcinoma. A single record per CDR3 protein comes from TCRdb applying MiXCR to the multiplex PCR reads. In the table there are under 45,000 distinct CDR3 sequences, approximately 73% of which are singletons. The sample comprised liver tumor tissue from sampling region 4. Receptor source: a man between 35 and 55 years old with primary liver carcinoma and hepatitis B virus infection. Each CDR3 is given with its conserved first and last residue. Fields, in order: V gene, clone size, J gene, D gene, CDR3 DNA, CDR3 protein. A D gene is named only where the DNA matches it firmly. Expanded clones get a size class; other rows say once, few or many, or leave the size out.

>TRBV30|once|TRBJ2-3|NA
TGTGCCTGGAGTGCCAAACTGGCTAGTATAGATACGCAGTATTTT
CAWSAKLASIDTQYF
>TRBV4-1|NA|TRBJ2-3|NA
TGCGCCAGCAGCAAACAGGGTGTGGGCACATATACGCAGTACTTT
CASSKQGVGTYTQYF
>TRBV6-1|NA|TRBJ2-1|NA
TGTGCCAGCACCCTGGTGTGGCACGCCTACAATGAGCAGTTCTTC
CASTLVWHAYNEQFF
>TRBV11-2|once|TRBJ2-5|TRBD2
TGTGCCAGCACCCTAGCGGGAGGACAAGAGACCCCGTACTTC
CASTLAGGQETPYF
>TRBV11-3|NA|TRBJ2-3|NA
TGTGCTAGCTGCTTGGGGGGCACAGGTACGCAGTATTTT
CASCLGGTGTQYF
>TRBV6-5|hyperexpanded|TRBJ2-3|TRBD2
TGTGCCAGCAACCCAGGACTAGCGGGAACAGATACGCAGTATTTT
CASNPGLAGTDTQYF
>TRBV28|once|TRBJ2-4|TRBD1
TGTGTCAGCAGTATGGTACAGGGGATTGGAGCCAAAAACATTCAGTACTTC
CVSSMVQGIGAKNIQYF
>TRBV21-1|NA|TRBJ2-2|NA
TGTGCCAGGCTCACAGGCTGCGCGAAGACCGGGGAGCTGTTATTT
CARLTGCAKTGELLF
>TRBV4-2|once|TRBJ2-1|TRBD2
TGTGCCAGTAGCCATGATCTGGGGACTAGCGGGAATGAGCAGTTCTTC
CASSHDLGTSGNEQFF
>TRBV11-1|few|TRBJ2-3|NA
TGTGCCAGCAGCTACCCCTTGGACCGGGATACGCAGTATTTT
CASSYPLDRDTQYF
>TRBV5-1|NA|TRBJ1-3|NA
TGCGCAAGCAGCACCCGGGAAATGACTAACACCATATATTTT
CASSTREMTNTIYF
>TRBV10-2|NA|TRBJ1-2|NA
TGCGCCAGCAGTGAAATCGTTAACTATGAGTACACCTTC
CASSEIVNYEYTF
>TRBV20-1|many|TRBJ2-3|NA
TGCAGTGCTCCCTCCCCTAGCGGAGGGGGAGATACGCAGTATTTT
CSAPSPSGGGDTQYF
>TRBV6-5|medium-sized|TRBJ2-1|TRBD2
TGTGCCAGCAGTTACGGTTGGATAGCGGGGATCAATGAGCAGTTCTTC
CASSYGWIAGINEQFF
>TRBV29-1|NA|TRBJ2-5|TRBD1
TGCAGCGTTGAAGCTGACAGGGGGCGAGCAGAGTCCCAATACTTC
CSVEADRGRAESQYF
>TRBV13|NA|TRBJ2-1|NA
TGTGTCTGCAGCTTAAATGATGAGCAGTTCTTC
CVCSLNDEQFF